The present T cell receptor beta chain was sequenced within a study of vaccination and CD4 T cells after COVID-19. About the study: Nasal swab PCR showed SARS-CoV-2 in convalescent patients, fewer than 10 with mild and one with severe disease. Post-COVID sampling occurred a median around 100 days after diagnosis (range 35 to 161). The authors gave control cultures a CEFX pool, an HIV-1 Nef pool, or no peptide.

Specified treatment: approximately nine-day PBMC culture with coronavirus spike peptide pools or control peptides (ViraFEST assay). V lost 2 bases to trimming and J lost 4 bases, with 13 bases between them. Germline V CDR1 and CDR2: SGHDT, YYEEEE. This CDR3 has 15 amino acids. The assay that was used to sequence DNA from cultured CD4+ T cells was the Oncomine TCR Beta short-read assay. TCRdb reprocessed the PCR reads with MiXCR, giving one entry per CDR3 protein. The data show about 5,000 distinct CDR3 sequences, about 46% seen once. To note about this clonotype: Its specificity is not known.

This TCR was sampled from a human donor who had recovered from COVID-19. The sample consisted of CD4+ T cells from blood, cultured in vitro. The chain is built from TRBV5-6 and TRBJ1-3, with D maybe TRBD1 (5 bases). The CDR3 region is CASSLVGVGGNTIYF. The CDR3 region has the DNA TGTGCCAGCAGCTTAGTAGGGGTTGGAGGAAACACCATATATTTT.